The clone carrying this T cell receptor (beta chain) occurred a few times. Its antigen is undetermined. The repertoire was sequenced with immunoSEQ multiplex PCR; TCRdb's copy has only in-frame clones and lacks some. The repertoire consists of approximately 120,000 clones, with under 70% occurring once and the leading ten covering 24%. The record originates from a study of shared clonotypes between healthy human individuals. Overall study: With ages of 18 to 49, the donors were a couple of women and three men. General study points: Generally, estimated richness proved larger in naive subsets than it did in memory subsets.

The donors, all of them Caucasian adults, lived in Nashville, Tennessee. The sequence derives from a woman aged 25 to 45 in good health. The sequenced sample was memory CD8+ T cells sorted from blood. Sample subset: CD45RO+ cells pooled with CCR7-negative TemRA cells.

The CDR3 nucleotides are TGTGCCAGCAGTGATGGGGACTCACATACGCAGTATTTT. Residues: CASSDGDSHTQYF. The chain joins TRBV6-4 to TRBJ2-3, with a tentative D call TRBD2 (6 bases). The germline V and J ends were trimmed by 3 bases and 7 bases, with 11 bases remaining between them. Germline CDR1 MRHNA, CDR2 SNTAGT. This CDR3 is 13 amino acids long.